This TCR beta chain was profiled in a study of regulatory T cells in long-lasting Graves disease. Time point denoted: newly diagnosed GD, antithyroid drugs for less than 3 months. TCR sequences were obtained from RNA taken from PBMCs. Sequencing libraries for TCR beta were prepared with iRepertoire HTBI primers and Arm-PCR of CDR3 regions. TCRdb called the multiplex PCR reads again in MiXCR, with one record for every CDR3 protein. The sample consists of some 600,000 distinct CDR3 sequences, about 16% of them appearing once. This clonotype turned up a few times. This CDR3 region has 14 residues. The V segment lost 8 bases and the J segment 6 bases; nucleotides outside the gene matches: 12. CDR1 is MNHEY, CDR2 SMNVEV, per germline (reference sequence). These data were also filed under a second study, of T cells in Graves' hyperthyroidism and ophthalmopathy.

The sample here was peripheral blood mononuclear cells (PBMCs), taken at new diagnosis, from a patient treated with antithyroid drugs. The V and J genes are TRBV27 and TRBJ2-7; 8 bases map to TRBD1. The receptor was isolated from a man younger than 35 with Graves disease. The CDR3 spells CASRGTLTGVEQYF. The CDR3 nucleotides are TGTGCCAGCCGGGGAACACTGACAGGGGTCGAGCAGTACTTC.